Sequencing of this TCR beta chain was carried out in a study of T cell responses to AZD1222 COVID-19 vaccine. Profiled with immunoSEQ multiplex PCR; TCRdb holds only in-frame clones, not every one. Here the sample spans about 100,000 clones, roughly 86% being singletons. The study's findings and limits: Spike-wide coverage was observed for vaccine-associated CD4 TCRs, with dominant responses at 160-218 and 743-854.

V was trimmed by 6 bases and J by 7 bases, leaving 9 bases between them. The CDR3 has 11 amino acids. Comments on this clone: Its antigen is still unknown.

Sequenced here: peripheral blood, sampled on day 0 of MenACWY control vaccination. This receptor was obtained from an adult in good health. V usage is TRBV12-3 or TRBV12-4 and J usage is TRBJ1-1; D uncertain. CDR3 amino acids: CASSPEGEAFF. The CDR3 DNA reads TGTGCCAGCAGCCCTGAGGGTGAAGCTTTCTTT.